This TCR beta chain emerged from a study of identical twins. Study outcomes and limitations: Weaker excess sharing between twins was seen in beta out-of-frame sequences. Abundant cord blood beta clonotypes carried fewer insertions; memory repertoires showed none. Findings depended on cross-sectional statistics rather than tracking the same donors. Partly confounded zero-insertion analyses could result from invariant MAIT and iNKT cells.

This clonotype was recorded a few times. Its antigen remains unidentified. TCRdb independently ran MiXCR on the 5' RACE reads; one entry per CDR3 protein. This sample carries about 530,000 distinct CDR3 sequences, roughly 15% of them seen once, and the ten largest clones take about 0.4%. These data are also associated with another study on yellow fever vaccine responses in identical twins.

This receptor was taken from a woman in her late teens or twenties in good health. Sequenced material: CD4+ T cells sorted from blood.

The DNA for the CDR3 is TGTGCCAGCAGACGGTCCACCCCTCGACCCGGGGAGCTGTTTTTT. This codes for CASRRSTPRPGELFF. The J gene is TRBJ2-2, the V gene TRBV6-1; no clear D. The CDR3 runs 15 residues. The ends were cut back, 6 bases at V and 6 bases at J, with 17 bases in the middle. Germline CDR1 reads MNHNS; CDR2 reads SASEGT.